This T cell receptor beta chain was identified during a study of blood T cell repertoires in COVID-19. Study summary: Italy, Spain and the United States were the sources of the convalescent and acute COVID-19 samples.

As handled by the study authors: The authors estimated nucleated cell counts from reference gene primer amplification. Assay used: immunoSEQ multiplex PCR; TCRdb lists only in-frame clones, some missing. The D gene and trimming were derived from the DNA, and the V and J assignments and clone size from that table. This sample has around 100,000 clones, with roughly 87% found just once. Germline CDR1 LNHDA, CDR2 SQIVND (reference sequence). V was clipped by 2 bases and J by 2 bases, with 6 bases between them. The CDR3 has 14 residues. The origin of this receptor is a man aged 18-30 years with COVID-19, enrolled during active disease. This chain links TRBV19 with TRBJ2-2; D gene uncertain. Source material: peripheral blood. For the CDR3, the DNA is TGTGCCAGTAGTATATCGGTAAACACCGGGGAGCTGTTTTTT. Its translation: CASSISVNTGELFF.